One and the same sample provided the 16 T cell receptor beta chains below, sequenced in a study of T cells in Graves' hyperthyroidism and ophthalmopathy. The TCR beta CDR3 regions underwent amplification using RNA transcripts as the source. A first-round RT-PCR of the TCR CDR3 used the HTBI primer set. A single record per CDR3 protein comes from TCRdb applying MiXCR to the multiplex PCR reads. The repertoire holds about 58,000 distinct CDR3 sequences, with roughly 50% as singletons. The sample consisted of blood. The receptor source for this set is a woman under 40 with Graves' ophthalmopathy.

This chain uses TRBV19 with TRBJ1-5; no clear D gene. Germline V gives CDR1 LNHDA, CDR2 SQIVND (reference sequence). Trimming removed 5 bases from V and 7 bases from J, with 21 bases in between. CDR3 length: 16 amino acids. CDR3 in amino acids: CASSELAGVREQPQHF. As DNA, the CDR3 is TGTGCCAGTAGTGAGCTAGCGGGAGTAAGGGAGCAGCCCCAGCATTTT.

Of note for this clonotype: At one end the junction does not follow the germline gene, possibly because of a read error. The rearrangement links TRBV5-6 to TRBJ2-7, with D perhaps matching TRBD2 (5 bases). Germline lookup yields CDR1 SGHDT and CDR2 YYEEEE. The CDR3 sequence is 15 residues long. CDR3 amino acids: CASSYGRGLVYGQYF. The DNA for the CDR3 is TGTGCTAGCAGCTATGGTCGAGGGTTAGTGTACGGGCAGTACTTC.

A few counts support this clonotype. J is TRBJ2-2 and V is TRBV3-1; TRBD2 matches 7 bases. The V gene's germline CDR1 is LGHDT and CDR2 YNNKEL (reference sequence). With V trimmed by 2 bases and J by 6 bases, 6 bases remained unmatched. CDR3 length equals 15 residues. The CDR3 is CASSQRREVPGELFF. As DNA, the CDR3 is TGTGCCAGCAGCCAAAGACGGGAGGTTCCCGGGGAGCTGTTTTTT.

This clonotype was picked up many times. This chain joins TRBV5-1 and TRBJ1-1; weak D call: TRBD1 (5 bases). V dropped 0 bases and J dropped 10 bases, with 16 bases sitting between them. Germline CDR1 is SGHRS and CDR2 is YFSETQ. This CDR3 contains 14 residues. This CDR3 is CASSLVGRGSGAFF. The CDR3 DNA reads TGCGCCAGCAGCTTGGTCGGGCGGGGGTCGGGAGCTTTCTTT.

This clonotype was recorded many times. V usage is TRBV5-6 and J usage is TRBJ1-2; D gene ambiguous. The V gene lost 3 bases and the J gene lost 0 bases, with 6 bases spanning the gap. In germline, CDR1 is SGHDT, CDR2 YYEEEE. This CDR3 contains 13 residues. The CDR3 sequence: CASSWPANYGYTF. CDR3 coding DNA: TGTGCCAGCAGCTGGCCGGCTAACTATGGCTACACCTTC.

This clonotype has just one count. The CDR3: CAISESNSRYTEAFF. The CDR3 bases are TGTGCCATCAGTGAGTCGAACAGCCGGTACACTGAAGCTTTCTTT. This chain connects TRBV10-3 to TRBJ1-1; no clear D. Trimming took off 0 bases at V and 3 bases at J, with 11 bases between the two ends. The germline CDR1 and CDR2 sequences are ENHRY and SYGVKD. The CDR3 length is 15 residues.

About this clonotype itself: One end of the junction does not line up with germline, which may come from a read error. The rearrangement uses TRBV19 and TRBJ1-1, with 8 bases fitting TRBD1. This CDR3 is built from 13 residues. Germline CDR1 LNHDA, CDR2 SQIVND (reference sequence). The CDR3 sequence: CAGSRDRSTEAFF. In nucleotides, the CDR3 is TGCGCCGGTAGCCGGGACAGGTCTACTGAAGCTTTCTTT.

The CDR3, as DNA: TGCAGCGCCGGGACAGGGAACACTGAAGCTTTCTTT. As protein: CSAGTGNTEAFF. The chain links TRBV29-1 to TRBJ1-1; 8 nucleotides line up with TRBD1. The CDR3 runs 12 residues. Germline V gene data show CDR1 as SQVTM and CDR2 as ANQGSEA. The J segment lost 1 base and the V segment lost 7 bases, leaving 2 bases of the junction unmatched.

In this sample, this clonotype turned up many times. The chain links TRBV7-2 to TRBJ2-3, with D possibly TRBD1 on 6 matching bases. The germline V gene has CDR1 SGHTA and CDR2 FQGNSA. The CDR3 spans 15 residues. V was cut by 8 bases and J by 2 bases, with 17 bases left in between. CDR3 bases: TGTGCCAGCGCCATTTTGGGGGACAACACAGATACGCAGTATTTT. Amino acids: CASAILGDNTDTQYF.

This clonotype was found a few times. CDR3 nucleotides: TGTGCCAGCAGTACCTACTGGACAGGGGGCATCAATCAGCCCCAGCATTTT. Its protein product is CASSTYWTGGINQPQHF. The rearrangement joins TRBV28 to TRBJ1-5; 11 positions match TRBD1. Trimming removed 5 bases from V and 3 bases from J; junction bases left unmatched: 9. The CDR3 has 17 residues. Germline V gives CDR1 MDHEN, CDR2 SYDVKM.

This clonotype was detected ten times or more. The chain employs TRBV7-9 and TRBJ2-7, with 9 bases matching TRBD1. J gave up 1 base and V 3 bases, and 4 bases lay outside the gene matches. Germline V gene data show CDR1 as SEHNR and CDR2 as FQNEAQ (reference sequence). There are 15 residues in the CDR3. This CDR3 reads CASSFLTGGSYEQYF. The CDR3 DNA follows: TGTGCCAGCAGCTTTTTGACAGGGGGTTCCTACGAGCAGTACTTC.

This clonotype showed up just once. The V call is TRBV19, the J call TRBJ2-7; D is possibly TRBD1 (6 bases). CDR1 LNHDA and CDR2 SQIVND come from the germline V gene (reference sequence). The V end lost 3 bases, the J end lost 7 bases, and 22 bases lay between the germline ends. The CDR3 is 16 residues long. The CDR3 loop reads CASSMGAQSYTGEQYF. CDR3 bases: TGTGCCAGTAGTATGGGGGCCCAGAGTTACACCGGGGAGCAGTACTTC.

A single count supports this clonotype. In this CDR3 the conserved last residue, phenylalanine or tryptophan, is missing, so a read error is likely. Because the CDR3's place on the DNA is in doubt, the DNA is left out and the CDR3 is given as listed by TCRdb. The chain employs TRBV12-3 or TRBV12-4 and TRBJ2-6. The CDR3 is made up of 13 amino acids, end residues included. CDR3 sequence reads: CASSLSGANVRTC.

The rearrangement joins TRBV20-1 to TRBJ1-4; D gene uncertain. Germline V gene data show CDR1 as DFQATT and CDR2 as SNEGSKA (reference sequence). V lost 0 bases and J 3 bases, leaving 14 bases between the germline ends. This CDR3 comprises 16 residues. This chain's CDR3 is CSARDQAGAANEKLFF. Written as DNA, the CDR3 is TGCAGTGCTAGAGACCAAGCGGGAGCGGCTAATGAAAAACTGTTTTTT.

The chain uses TRBV9 and TRBJ2-1; no clear D gene. This CDR3 contains 13 residues. V was clipped by 0 bases and J by 10 bases, with 11 bases between them. Germline CDR1 SGDLS, CDR2 YYNGEE. CDR3 bases: TGTGCCAGCAGCGTAGTGACGACCGCCGAGCAGTTCTTC. Translated, it gives CASSVVTTAEQFF.

The V call is TRBV6-5, the J call TRBJ1-5, with D possibly TRBD1 on 6 matching bases. Trimming left V 2 bases short and J 5 bases short, with 13 bases between. Germline CDR1 is MNHEY and CDR2 is SVGAGI. The CDR3 is 15 amino acids. The CDR3 DNA reads TGTGCCAGCAGTTACGGGGACACATTTGATCAGCCCCAGCATTTT. This translates into CASSYGDTFDQPQHF.